A selection of T cell receptor beta chains follows, all from one sample in a study of blood T cell repertoires in COVID-19. Generated by immunoSEQ multiplex PCR, the TCRdb table keeps only in-frame clones and is missing some. This sample carries approximately 160,000 clones, roughly 80% of them seen once, and the ten largest clones take roughly 20%. Sample: peripheral blood. All receptors come from a woman aged 80 or older with acute or convalescent COVID-19. Each CDR3 is given with its conserved first and last residue. The order of the fields is clone size, J gene, D gene, V gene, CDR3 DNA, CDR3 protein. D genes are given only for firm matches. Clone size is not always given. Where it is, it says once, few, many or a class for expanded clones.

once | TRBJ1-6 | TRBD1 | TRBV2 | TGTGCCAGCACCCGGACAGGGTCCTATAATTCACCCCTCCACTTT | CASTRTGSYNSPLHF
many | TRBJ2-7 | . | TRBV30 | TGTGCCTGGAGCAGGGAATCCTACGAGCAGTACTTC | CAWSRESYEQYF
. | TRBJ1-1 | TRBD1 | TRBV3-1/TRBV3-2 | TGTGCCAGCAGCGCGGACAGGTACCATGAAGCTTTCTTT | CASSADRYHEAFF
. | TRBJ1-5 | TRBD1 | TRBV6-6 | TGTGCCAGCAGAAGCAGGGGGCGCGTAGATCAGCCCCAGCATTTT | CASRSRGRVDQPQHF
. | TRBJ2-2 | TRBD2 | TRBV5-4 | TGTGCCAGCAGCGCGGGACTAGCAGCGAACACCGGGGAGCTGTTTTTT | CASSAGLAANTGELFF
. | TRBJ2-5 | . | TRBV13 | TGTGCCAGCAGTTCTAAAGAGACCCAGTACTTC | CASSSKETQYF
. | TRBJ2-7 | . | TRBV5-1 | TGCGCCAGCAGTCTCGGGGGGCGTAGCGCCTACGAGCAGTACTTC | CASSLGGRSAYEQYF
few | TRBJ1-5 | . | TRBV15 | TGTGCCACCAGCAGAGATCCGGGTAGCAATCAGCCCCAGCATTTT | CATSRDPGSNQPQHF
. | TRBJ2-3 | . | TRBV6-2/TRBV6-3 | TGTGCCAGCAGTTACGAGACAGATACGCAGTATTTT | CASSYETDTQYF
. | TRBJ1-6 | . | TRBV20-1 | TGCAGTGCCAGTCAGAGGGCCAGGGGAAATTCACCCCTCCACTTT | CSASQRARGNSPLHF
. | TRBJ2-1 | TRBD2 | TRBV4-1 | TGCGCCAGCAGCCAGGATGCCAACAGCGGGGGGATCATGTTCTTC | CASSQDANSGGIMFF
. | TRBJ2-7 | TRBD2 | TRBV5-4 | TGTGCCAGCAGCTCGGGGACTAGCGGGGTCTACGAGCAGTACTTC | CASSSGTSGVYEQYF
. | TRBJ2-5 | . | TRBV3-1/TRBV3-2 | TGTGCCAGCAGCCAAGGACCCGGGAGCGAGACCCAGTACTTC | CASSQGPGSETQYF
. | TRBJ1-1 | . | TRBV18 | TGTGCCAGCTCACCTGCTGGGCCCGCTTTCTTT | CASSPAGPAFF
. | TRBJ1-5 | . | TRBV6-2/TRBV6-3 | TGTGCCAGCAGTCCCGGTTCGCTCAATCAGCCCCAGCATTTT | CASSPGSLNQPQHF
. | TRBJ2-2 | . | TRBV19 | TGTGCCAGTAGTATTGGGACTCAAATTAGGGCCGGGGAGCTGTTTTTT | CASSIGTQIRAGELFF
few | TRBJ1-1 | . | TRBV6-1 | TGTGCCAGCAGTGGGCAGGGTTTGACTGGGAATGAAGCTTTCTTT | CASSGQGLTGNEAFF
. | TRBJ1-6 | . | TRBV5-5 | TGTGCCAGCAGCTTGTCAAACAGGATGAGCTCCTATAATTCACCCCTCCACTTT | CASSLSNRMSSYNSPLHF
once | TRBJ2-7 | . | TRBV27 | TGTGCCAGCAGTCCCGGGTGGGGGGTGAAGAACTCCTACGAGCAGTACTTC | CASSPGWGVKNSYEQYF
. | TRBJ1-3 | . | TRBV6-6 | TGTGCCAGCAGTTACTACAGCTCGAGCTCTGGAAACACCATATATTTT | CASSYYSSSSGNTIYF
once | TRBJ1-2 | TRBD1 | TRBV6-1 | TGTGCCAGCAGTGACACAGGGGTTGGCTACACCTTC | CASSDTGVGYTF
once | TRBJ1-1 | . | TRBV7-8 | TGTGCCAGCAGTTCGACGAGGGAAACTGAAGCTTTCTTT | CASSSTRETEAFF
. | TRBJ1-5 | . | TRBV10-3 | TGTGCCATCAGTGAGAGGAGGGGCCAGCCCCAGCATTTT | CAISERRGQPQHF
. | TRBJ1-4 | . | TRBV2 | TGTGCCAGCAACGGGAGATGGACTAATGAAAAACTGTTTTTT | CASNGRWTNEKLFF
. | TRBJ2-7 | . | TRBV7-9 | TGTGCCAGCAGCTTAGGGTCGGCTAGCCAAACCTACGAGCAGTACTTC | CASSLGSASQTYEQYF
. | TRBJ1-4 | . | TRBV7-9 | TGTGCCAGCAGCTTAGCCAGATCTAATGAAAAACTGTTTTTT | CASSLARSNEKLFF
. | TRBJ2-1 | . | TRBV27 | TGTGCCAGCAGTTATGGGCCCAATGAGCAGTTCTTC | CASSYGPNEQFF
. | TRBJ1-1 | . | TRBV28 | TGTGCCAGCAGCTCCGTAAAAGCTTTCTTT | CASSSVKAFF
. | TRBJ2-3 | TRBD2 | TRBV6-2/TRBV6-3 | TGTGCCAGCAGCACCCCACGAGGCGGGGGTAGCACAGATACGCAGTATTTT | CASSTPRGGGSTDTQYF
. | TRBJ1-2 | . | TRBV4-3 | TGCGCCAGCAGCCAAGATCTCCGGGGGGCGGTCGACTATGGCTACACCTTC | CASSQDLRGAVDYGYTF
. | TRBJ1-2 | TRBD1 | TRBV5-1 | TGCGCCAGCAGCATGGACAGGGGTCCTGGCTACACCTTC | CASSMDRGPGYTF
. | TRBJ2-1 | TRBD1 | TRBV14 | TGTGCCAGCAGCCACAAAAGGACAGGGGATGAGCAGTTCTTC | CASSHKRTGDEQFF
. | TRBJ2-7 | . | TRBV18 | TGTGCCAGCTCTCCTGACAGGCTAAGGTTGGGGTACGAGCAGTACTTC | CASSPDRLRLGYEQYF
. | TRBJ1-4 | . | TRBV5-5 | TGTGCCAGCAGCGTGACAGTTAATGAAAAACTGTTTTTT | CASSVTVNEKLFF
. | TRBJ1-6 | . | TRBV27 | TGTGCCAGCAGTTTATCGCGGGATTCACCCCTCCACTTT | CASSLSRDSPLHF
. | TRBJ2-7 | . | TRBV5-5 | TGTGCCAGCAGCCGAGGGTTCGCCTACGAGCAGTACTTC | CASSRGFAYEQYF
. | TRBJ1-3 | . | TRBV7-6 | TGTGCCAGCAGCTTGGTCGACACGGTCTCTGGAAACACCATATATTTT | CASSLVDTVSGNTIYF
. | TRBJ2-3 | . | TRBV21-1 | TGTGCCAGCAGCATCGACAGGGAGTACACAGATACGCAGTATTTT | CASSIDREYTDTQYF
few | TRBJ1-2 | TRBD1 | TRBV2 | TGTGCCAGCAGTGGGGTCAGGGGGAGCTACACCTTC | CASSGVRGSYTF
. | TRBJ1-6 | . | TRBV7-9 | TGTGCCAGCAGCTCGGACAGTGTTTTCCGATCACCCCTCCACTTT | CASSSDSVFRSPLHF
few | TRBJ1-4 | . | TRBV2 | TGTGCCAGCAGTGAAGACGACAGGACTAATGAAAAACTGTTTTTT | CASSEDDRTNEKLFF
. | TRBJ2-2 | . | TRBV6-2/TRBV6-3 | TGTGCCAGCAGTTACGACCTACGGGCGAACACCGGGGAGCTGTTTTTT | CASSYDLRANTGELFF